These T cell receptor beta chains were read from a single sample in a study of memory B cells and T cells in multiple sclerosis. No cognate antigen is known for these TCRs. The repertoire was sequenced with immunoSEQ multiplex PCR; TCRdb's copy has only in-frame clones and lacks some. The sample contains 30,000 or so clones, about 82% of which appear only once. The sequenced sample consisted of PBMCs from blood kept in culture. These TCRs come from a human donor with multiple sclerosis. Each CDR3 is given with its conserved first and last residue.

CDR3aa: CASSFTSGRVNTGELFF; v_gene: TRBV7-9; j_gene: TRBJ2-2
CDR3aa: CASSSRTGLEAFF; v_gene: TRBV7-2; j_gene: TRBJ1-1
CDR3aa: CASSSQRRGTGGSYEQYF; v_gene: TRBV28; j_gene: TRBJ2-7
CDR3aa: CAISENPGQGADEQYF; v_gene: TRBV10-3; j_gene: TRBJ2-7
CDR3aa: CASSSGTSGYEQYF; v_gene: TRBV7-9; j_gene: TRBJ2-7
CDR3aa: CASSQTSSGGAVNEQFF; v_gene: TRBV21-1; j_gene: TRBJ2-1
CDR3aa: CASSQYRDTDTQYF; v_gene: TRBV4-3; j_gene: TRBJ2-3
CDR3aa: CSVEDQLNYGYTF; v_gene: TRBV29-1; j_gene: TRBJ1-2
CDR3aa: CASRTGNSPLHF; v_gene: TRBV6-6; j_gene: TRBJ1-6
CDR3aa: CASSDRGVRSYEQYF; v_gene: TRBV28; j_gene: TRBJ2-7
CDR3aa: CASISGGINTGELFF; v_gene: TRBV27; j_gene: TRBJ2-2
CDR3aa: CASSDRQPQHF; v_gene: TRBV6-1; j_gene: TRBJ1-5
CDR3aa: CARSLDPSGGFYEQYF; v_gene: TRBV5-3; j_gene: TRBJ2-7
CDR3aa: CAISEPRTSGSGPPHNEQFF; v_gene: TRBV10-3; j_gene: TRBJ2-1
CDR3aa: CASSYSSLGREQYF; v_gene: TRBV6-5; j_gene: TRBJ2-7
CDR3aa: CASGQALNTEAFF; v_gene: TRBV12-5; j_gene: TRBJ1-1
CDR3aa: CASSHQRAGELFF; v_gene: TRBV5-1; j_gene: TRBJ2-2
CDR3aa: CANMGEGPYEQYF; v_gene: TRBV6-1; j_gene: TRBJ2-7
CDR3aa: CASSDTDTQYF; v_gene: TRBV7-9; j_gene: TRBJ2-3
CDR3aa: CSVEFPGPGSGELFF; v_gene: TRBV29-1; j_gene: TRBJ2-2
CDR3aa: CASSDRGAGSGEKLFF; v_gene: TRBV2; j_gene: TRBJ1-4
CDR3aa: CASSPGTGNYGYTF; v_gene: TRBV5-1; j_gene: TRBJ1-2
CDR3aa: CATSIDRVGQETQYF; v_gene: TRBV15; j_gene: TRBJ2-5
CDR3aa: CASSSTLGLAVYEQYF; v_gene: TRBV7-6; j_gene: TRBJ2-7
CDR3aa: CASSAGTAIGETQYF; v_gene: TRBV6-4; j_gene: TRBJ2-5
CDR3aa: CASSMPGTSTDTQYF; v_gene: TRBV19; j_gene: TRBJ2-3